This T cell receptor (beta chain) comes out of a study of monozygotic twins with inflammatory bowel disease. Germline lookup yields CDR1 SGHTA and CDR2 FQGNSA. The CDR3 is 11 amino acids. The template switching step added UMIs that contained a 6-nucleotide sample barcode. TCRdb re-called the 5' RACE reads and shows each CDR3 protein once, DNA omitted. This sample's table has about 41,000 distinct CDR3 sequences. The chain is built from TRBV7-2 and TRBJ2-3; TCRdb lists TRBD1, though no DNA is available to test this call. The receptor was isolated from a human donor with ulcerative colitis or Crohn's disease, or a healthy co-twin of an affected twin (not recorded which). The sample taken for sequencing was blood. The CDR3 reads CASTGGDTQYF.